This T cell receptor (beta chain) originates from a study of blood T cell repertoires in COVID-19. V lost 6 bases, J lost 1 base, and 12 bases lay in between. This CDR3 comprises 14 residues. Germline CDR1 KGHSH, CDR2 LQKENI. TCRdb keeps only in-frame clones here, not all; method: immunoSEQ multiplex PCR. The profile shows 150,000 to 200,000 clones, roughly 86% of them singletons. Sequenced: peripheral blood. The rearrangement uses TRBV18 and TRBJ1-1, with D possibly matching TRBD1 (5 bases). The receptor was isolated from a man between 60 and 75 years old with COVID-19, enrolled during active disease. The CDR3 bases are TGTGCCAGCTCCCCGGGCAGGGAGAACACTGAAGCTTTCTTT. Translating it yields CASSPGRENTEAFF.